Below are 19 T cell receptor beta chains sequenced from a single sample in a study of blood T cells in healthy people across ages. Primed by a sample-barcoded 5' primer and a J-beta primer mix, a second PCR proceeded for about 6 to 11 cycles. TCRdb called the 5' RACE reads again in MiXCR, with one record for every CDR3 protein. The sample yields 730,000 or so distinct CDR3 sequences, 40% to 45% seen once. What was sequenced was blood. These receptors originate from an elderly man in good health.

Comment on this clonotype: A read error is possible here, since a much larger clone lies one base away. CDR3 sequence (DNA): TGTGCCAGCAGCAAAGCCAGGACAGGACTGACCTTAGCGGGAGGGCCTGGTGAGCAGTACTTC. Amino acids: CASSKARTGLTLAGGPGEQYF. The chain is built from TRBV21-1 and TRBJ2-7; the tabulated D call, TRBD2, remains unverified against the DNA. TRBV21-1 is classified as a pseudogene. This CDR3 comprises 21 residues.

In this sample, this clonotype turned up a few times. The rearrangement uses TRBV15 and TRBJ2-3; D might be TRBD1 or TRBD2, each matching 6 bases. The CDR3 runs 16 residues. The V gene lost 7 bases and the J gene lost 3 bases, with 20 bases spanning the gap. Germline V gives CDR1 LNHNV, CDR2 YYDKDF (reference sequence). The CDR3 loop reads CATTERWGASTDTQYF. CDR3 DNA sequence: TGTGCCACCACCGAGAGATGGGGGGCATCGACAGATACGCAGTATTTT.

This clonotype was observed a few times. The CDR3 DNA sequence: TGTGCCAGCAGCTTAACGGCACTAGCGGGTGGCAATGAGCAGTTCTTC. Amino acids: CASSLTALAGGNEQFF. This rearrangement joins TRBV7-3 to TRBJ2-1; 9 bases agree with TRBD2. The ends lost 0 bases at V and 6 bases at J; junction bases unmatched: 6. The CDR3 is made up of 16 amino acids. CDR1 SGHTA and CDR2 FQGTGA come from the germline V gene.

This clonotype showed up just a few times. CDR3 in amino acids: CASSALAGTNTEAFF. The CDR3 DNA reads as TGCGCCAGCAGCGCATTAGCCGGGACGAACACTGAAGCTTTCTTT. The V call is TRBV5-1, the J call TRBJ1-1; the D gene is possibly TRBD1 (5 bases). The CDR3 has 15 residues. The V gene lost 4 bases and the J gene lost 1 base, with 14 bases spanning the gap. Germline CDR1 reads SGHRS; CDR2 reads YFSETQ.

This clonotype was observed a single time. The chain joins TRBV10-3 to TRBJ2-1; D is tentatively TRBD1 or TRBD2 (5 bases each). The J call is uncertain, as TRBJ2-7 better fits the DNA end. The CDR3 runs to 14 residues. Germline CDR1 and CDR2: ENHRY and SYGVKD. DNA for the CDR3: TGTGCCATCAGCCCAGGGAGCTCCTACAATGAGCAGTACTTC. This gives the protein CAISPGSSYNEQYF.

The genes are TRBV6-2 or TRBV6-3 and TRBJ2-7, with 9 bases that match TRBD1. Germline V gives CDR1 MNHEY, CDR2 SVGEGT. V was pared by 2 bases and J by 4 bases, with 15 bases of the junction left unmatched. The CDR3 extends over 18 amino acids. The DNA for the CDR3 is TGTGCCAGCAGTTACCCCATGCGAGTTGGACAGGGGAGATACGAGCAGTACTTC. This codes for CASSYPMRVGQGRYEQYF.

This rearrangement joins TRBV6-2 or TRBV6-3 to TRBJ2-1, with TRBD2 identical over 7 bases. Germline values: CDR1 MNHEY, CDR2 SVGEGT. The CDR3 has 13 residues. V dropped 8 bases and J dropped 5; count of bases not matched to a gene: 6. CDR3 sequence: CASRHGTNNEQFF. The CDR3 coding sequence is TGTGCCAGCCGCCACGGGACTAACAATGAGCAGTTCTTC.

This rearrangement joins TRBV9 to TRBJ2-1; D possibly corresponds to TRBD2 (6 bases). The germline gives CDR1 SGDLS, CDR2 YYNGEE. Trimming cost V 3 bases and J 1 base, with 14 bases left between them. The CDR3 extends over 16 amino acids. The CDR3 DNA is TGTGCCAGCAGCGCACGGGACTGGGGGTCCTACAATGAGCAGTTCTTC. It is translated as CASSARDWGSYNEQFF.

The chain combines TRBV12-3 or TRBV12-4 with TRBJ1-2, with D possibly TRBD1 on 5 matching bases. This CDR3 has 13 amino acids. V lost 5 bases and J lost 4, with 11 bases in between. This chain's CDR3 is CASSRGLFYGYTF. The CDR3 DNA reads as TGTGCCAGCAGTCGGGGACTGTTCTATGGCTACACCTTC.

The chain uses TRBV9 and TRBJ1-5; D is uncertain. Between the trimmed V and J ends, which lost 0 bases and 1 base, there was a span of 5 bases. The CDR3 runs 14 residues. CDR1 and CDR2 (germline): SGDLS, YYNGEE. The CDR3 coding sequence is TGTGCCAGCAGCGTAGGGGTGAGCAATCAGCCCCAGCATTTT. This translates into CASSVGVSNQPQHF.

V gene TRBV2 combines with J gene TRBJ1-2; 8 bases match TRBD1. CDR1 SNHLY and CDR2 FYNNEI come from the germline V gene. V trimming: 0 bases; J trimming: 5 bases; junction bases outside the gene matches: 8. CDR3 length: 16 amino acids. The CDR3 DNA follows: TGTGCCAGCAGTGAAGCGGCAGGGGGCGGTGGTTATGGCTACACCTTC. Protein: CASSEAAGGGGYGYTF.

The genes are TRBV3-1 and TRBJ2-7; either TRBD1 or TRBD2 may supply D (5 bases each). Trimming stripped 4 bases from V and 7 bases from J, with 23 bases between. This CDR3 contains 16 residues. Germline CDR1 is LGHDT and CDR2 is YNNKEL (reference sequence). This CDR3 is CASSLMSGTGHAEQYF. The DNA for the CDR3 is TGTGCCAGCAGCCTGATGTCCGGGACGGGTCACGCAGAGCAGTACTTC.

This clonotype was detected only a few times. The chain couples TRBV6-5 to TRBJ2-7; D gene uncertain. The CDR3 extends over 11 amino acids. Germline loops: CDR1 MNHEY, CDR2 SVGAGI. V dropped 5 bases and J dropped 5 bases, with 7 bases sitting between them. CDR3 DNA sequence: TGTGCCAGCAGTAAATACAACGAGCAGTACTTC. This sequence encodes CASSKYNEQYF.

The CDR3 nucleotides are TGTGCCAGCACTTCCCGCTACGAGCAGTACTTC. Its protein is CASTSRYEQYF. The gene calls are TRBV28 and TRBJ2-7; D call uncertain. This CDR3 is 11 amino acids long. V lost 7 bases, J lost 3 bases, and 7 bases lay in between. CDR1 is MDHEN and CDR2 is SYDVKM in the germline V gene.

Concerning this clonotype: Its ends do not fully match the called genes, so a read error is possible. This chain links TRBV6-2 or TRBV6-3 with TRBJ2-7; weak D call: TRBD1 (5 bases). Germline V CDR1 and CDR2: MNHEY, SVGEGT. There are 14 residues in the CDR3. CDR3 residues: CAGRVTSPSYEQYF. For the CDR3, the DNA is TGTGCCGGCAGGGTGACTTCACCCTCCTACGAGCAGTACTTC.

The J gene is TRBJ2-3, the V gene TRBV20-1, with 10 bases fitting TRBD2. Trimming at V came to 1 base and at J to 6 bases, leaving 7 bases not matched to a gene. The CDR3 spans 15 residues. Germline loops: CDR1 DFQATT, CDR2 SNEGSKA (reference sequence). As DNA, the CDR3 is TGCAGTGCTAGAGTTCTAGCGGGAGCAGGGGATACGCAGTATTTT. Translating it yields CSARVLAGAGDTQYF.

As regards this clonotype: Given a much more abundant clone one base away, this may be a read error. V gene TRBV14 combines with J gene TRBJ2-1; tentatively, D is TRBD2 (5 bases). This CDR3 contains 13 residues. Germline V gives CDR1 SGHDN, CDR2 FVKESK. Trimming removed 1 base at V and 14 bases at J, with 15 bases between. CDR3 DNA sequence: TGTGCCAGCAGCCAAGTATTAGGTTGGGAGAAGTTCTTC. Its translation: CASSQVLGWEKFF. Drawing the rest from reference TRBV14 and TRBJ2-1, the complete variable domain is EAGVTQFPSHSVIEKGQTVTLRCDPISGHDNLYWYRRVMGKEIKFLLHFVKESKQDESGMPNNRFLAERTGGTYSTLKVQPAELEDSGVYFCASSQVLGWEKFFGPGTRLTVL.

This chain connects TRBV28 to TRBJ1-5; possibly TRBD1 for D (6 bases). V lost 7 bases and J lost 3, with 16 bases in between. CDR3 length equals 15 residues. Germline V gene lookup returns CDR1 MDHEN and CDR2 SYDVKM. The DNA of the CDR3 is TGTGCCAGCAAGAATGGGGGGCTATTCAATCAGCCCCAGCATTTT. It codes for CASKNGGLFNQPQHF.

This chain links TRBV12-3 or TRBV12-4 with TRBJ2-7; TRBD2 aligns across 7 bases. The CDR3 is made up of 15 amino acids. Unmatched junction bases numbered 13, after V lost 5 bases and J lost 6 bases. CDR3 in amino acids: CASSPAGTSSGEQYF. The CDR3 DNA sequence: TGTGCCAGCAGTCCAGCGGGGACTTCCTCAGGCGAGCAGTACTTC.